This is a list of T cell receptor beta chains from one sample in a study of cytomegalovirus exposure and HLA in healthy donors. Profiling relied on immunoSEQ multiplex PCR, and the TCRdb table lists in-frame clones only, not all of them. Among about 200,000 clones, approximately 86% were seen once, and the ten largest hold less than 0.4%. The sequenced sample consisted of PBMCs. The receptors were sampled from a woman aged 25 to 39 in good health and CMV-seronegative. CDR3s include the opening cysteine and the closing phenylalanine or tryptophan. Each record gives: J gene, clone size, V gene, D gene, CDR3 DNA, CDR3 protein. The D gene is left open where the match is weak. Size values are once, few and many counts, or a class for expanded clones, and some rows have none.

TRBJ2-7	NA	TRBV7-9	NA	TGTGCCAGCACCCCGAAGACAGACCCATCCTACGAGCAGTACTTC	CASTPKTDPSYEQYF
TRBJ2-4	NA	TRBV6-5	NA	TGTGCCAGCAGTAGCGCCGGGTCCGGGAACATTCAGTACTTC	CASSSAGSGNIQYF
TRBJ1-2	NA	TRBV28	NA	TGTGCCAGCAACAGGGACTATGGCTACACCTTC	CASNRDYGYTF
TRBJ2-7	few	TRBV19	TRBD2	TGTGCCAGTGGACTAGCGGGGTCCTACGAGCAGTACTTC	CASGLAGSYEQYF
TRBJ2-6	NA	TRBV25-1	NA	TGTGCCAGCAGTGAATCGTCCGGGACTGGGGCCAACGTCCTGACTTTC	CASSESSGTGANVLTF
TRBJ1-2	NA	TRBV9	NA	TGTGCCAGCAGCGTAGAGAGCTCCCAGGCTAACTATGGCTACACCTTC	CASSVESSQANYGYTF
TRBJ2-3	NA	TRBV6-6	TRBD2	TGTGCCAGCAGGCCGACTAGCGGGGGAGAGAGAGATACGCAGTATTTT	CASRPTSGGERDTQYF
TRBJ1-1	NA	TRBV27	NA	TGTGCCAGCAGACAGAAAAACACCGACGATGGAAACACTGAAGCTTTCTTT	CASRQKNTDDGNTEAFF
TRBJ2-3	NA	TRBV4-2	NA	TGTGCCAGCAGCCACCAGTCCTTCGGCACAGATACGCAGTATTTT	CASSHQSFGTDTQYF
TRBJ1-4	NA	TRBV29-1	NA	TGCAGCGCTTCCGGGAGATTCGGGGAAAAACTGTTTTTT	CSASGRFGEKLFF
TRBJ2-2	NA	TRBV7-8	TRBD2	TGTGCCAGCCGTGCGGGGGGATGGGGCGGGGAGCTGTTTTTT	CASRAGGWGGELFF
TRBJ2-1	NA	TRBV6-4	TRBD1	TGTGCCAGCAGTGTATATTATACAGGGGATGGGAATGAGCAGTTCTTC	CASSVYYTGDGNEQFF
TRBJ2-7	NA	TRBV7-2	NA	TGTGCCAGCAGCTTCCCGGGACATGAGGGCGAGCAGTACTTC	CASSFPGHEGEQYF
TRBJ1-2	NA	TRBV10-3	NA	TGTGCCATCAGTGATTCAAAACAGGGTGGCTACACCTTC	CAISDSKQGGYTF
TRBJ2-7	NA	TRBV7-2	TRBD2	TGTGCCAGCAGCTTAGAGCTAGCGGGACACGAGCAGTACTTC	CASSLELAGHEQYF
TRBJ2-1	few	TRBV19	NA	TGTGCCAGTAGTACAACACAGGGACGGCAGGAGCAGTTCTTC	CASSTTQGRQEQFF
TRBJ2-3	NA	TRBV11-1	NA	TGTGCCAGCAGCTTAGGCCAGGGGGGTTCGCACACAGATACGCAGTATTTT	CASSLGQGGSHTDTQYF
TRBJ1-2	NA	TRBV27	TRBD1	TGTGCCAGCAGTCCTCTGCCCGGGGACAGGGGCTTTGGCTACACCTTC	CASSPLPGDRGFGYTF
TRBJ1-4	NA	TRBV28	TRBD1	TGTGCCAGCAGTACAGGGGGGTTTGCAACTAATGAAAAACTGTTTTTT	CASSTGGFATNEKLFF
TRBJ1-1	NA	TRBV12-5	NA	TGTGCTAGTGGTTTGGCCGGGGGAACTGAAGCTTTCTTT	CASGLAGGTEAFF
TRBJ1-2	NA	TRBV9	TRBD1	TGTGTCAGCAGTGCCCCGGGACAGAGCTATGGCTACACCTTC	CVSSAPGQSYGYTF
TRBJ1-3	NA	TRBV21-1	NA	TGTGCCAGCAGCGCCTCAGGCGCTCGGGGAAACACCATATATTTT	CASSASGARGNTIYF
TRBJ2-3	once	TRBV6-6	NA	TGTGCCTCCGGGGAAAACACCCCTCCAACAGATACGCAGTATTTT	CASGENTPPTDTQYF
TRBJ1-1	NA	TRBV7-8	TRBD1	TGTGCCAGCAGCTTCCGGATCGTACGACAGGGGGAATATGAAGCTTTCTTT	CASSFRIVRQGEYEAFF
TRBJ2-7	NA	TRBV4-1	NA	TGCGCCAGCAGCCTCACCGGGGTGAACAGCAGGCAGTACTTC	CASSLTGVNSRQYF
TRBJ1-1	NA	TRBV6-5	NA	TGTGCCAGCAGGGATCTACAGGGAACTGAAGCTTTCTTT	CASRDLQGTEAFF
TRBJ2-7	NA	TRBV30	NA	TGTGCCTGGAGGATGGGAGACGAGCAGTACTTC	CAWRMGDEQYF
TRBJ2-7	NA	TRBV6-1	NA	TGTGCCAGCAGTGGTACTAGGGCCCCCTACGAGCAGTACTTC	CASSGTRAPYEQYF
TRBJ2-1	NA	TRBV6-1	TRBD2	TGTGCCAGCAGGACTAGCGGGGGAACCCATGAGCAGTTCTTC	CASRTSGGTHEQFF
TRBJ2-2	NA	TRBV7-3	TRBD2	TGTGCCAGCAGCCAAGGGACTAGCGGGAGTACGGGCACCGGGGAGCTGTTTTTT	CASSQGTSGSTGTGELFF
TRBJ1-4	NA	TRBV27	NA	TGTGCCAGCAGTTCGGTCCCCTGGGGGGGTGAAAAACTGTTTTTT	CASSSVPWGGEKLFF
TRBJ2-3	few	TRBV7-7	TRBD2	TGTGCTAGCAGCAGACTAGCGGGAGAGACAGATACGCAGTATTTT	CASSRLAGETDTQYF
TRBJ2-2	NA	TRBV11-2	TRBD2	TGTGCCAGCAGCTTATCAGCGGGGGGTCTGAACACCGGGGAGCTGTTTTTT	CASSLSAGGLNTGELFF
TRBJ2-3	few	TRBV6-1	TRBD2	TGTGCCGCCTTTCGAGGGGCGGGAGGGCCAGATACGCAGTATTTT	CAAFRGAGGPDTQYF
TRBJ2-1	NA	TRBV19	TRBD2	TGTGCCTCTCAAAGCGGGGGGCTCTACAATGAGCAGTTCTTC	CASQSGGLYNEQFF